These T cell receptor beta chains were read from a single sample in a study of chemoradiotherapy in HPV16-positive cancers. Assay: immunoSEQ multiplex PCR; the TCRdb copy retains only in-frame clones and omits some. The data contain roughly 5,400 clones, just under 95% of them seen just once; the ten biggest clones take up around 4.1%. Sample collection was performed from a patient who underwent chemoradiotherapy. These receptors came from a human donor with HPV-associated anogenital cancer. The conserved cysteine and the conserved F or W are not part of the CDR3 here.

J | V | CDR3
TRBJ1-3 | TRBV18 | ASSRTVTFGNTIY
TRBJ1-5 | TRBV15 | ATSRDWGSNQPQH
TRBJ2-7 | TRBV5-4 | ASSSRDRVGEQY
TRBJ1-1 | TRBV27 | ASSLGGLRTEAF
TRBJ2-1 | TRBV4-3 | ASSQDLSGGGNEQF
TRBJ1-2 | TRBV19 | ASSIRGQDNYGYT
TRBJ2-7 | TRBV13 | ASSLEGDRGSYEQY
TRBJ2-1 | TRBV10-3 | AISERVNGGNEQF
TRBJ2-1 | TRBV2 | ASSVSRDEVNEQF
TRBJ1-4 | TRBV7-2 | ASSLQREKLF
TRBJ1-2 | TRBV14 | ASSQGRGNSGYGYT
TRBJ1-2 | TRBV11-2 | ASSITDKNYGYT
TRBJ2-3 | TRBV7-9 | ASSLEKESDTQY
TRBJ2-1 | TRBV7-3 | ASSPRGGWDNEQF
TRBJ2-2 | TRBV6-5 | ASIGQGGTGELF
TRBJ1-5 | TRBV4-2 | ASSQENRQNQPQH
TRBJ1-2 | TRBV27 | ASRISQGSVYGYT
TRBJ1-3 | TRBV7-9 | ASSPVRVRSGNTIY
TRBJ2-3 | TRBV9 | ASSVDTRDWSTDTQY
TRBJ2-5 | TRBV9 | ASSASTGAGTQY
TRBJ2-5 | TRBV4-1 | ASSQGQAIRETQY
TRBJ1-2 | TRBV5-1 | ASSPQSGINYGYT
TRBJ2-4 | TRBV19 | ASSMGGGKNIQY
TRBJ2-4 | TRBV7-9 | ATGWGQGNIPAKNIQY
TRBJ2-5 | TRBV5-8 | ASIAGGQVWETQY
TRBJ2-5 | TRBV7-9 | ASSTGTRAETQY
TRBJ1-1 | TRBV7-6 | ASSQTRNTEAF
TRBJ1-1 | TRBV9 | ASSVTGGTEAF
TRBJ2-7 | TRBV7-9 | ASSLGTLPDEQY
TRBJ2-2 | TRBV5-1 | ASSRSSSDLNTGELF
TRBJ2-5 | TRBV11-3 | ASSVTGGRTQY
TRBJ1-1 | TRBV11-3 | ASSLRGGNTEAF
TRBJ2-7 | TRBV5-1 | ASSGIQGYEQY
TRBJ2-5 | TRBV5-1 | ASSSGTASQETQY
TRBJ2-7 | TRBV14 | ASSQERTGSRKEQY
TRBJ2-1 | TRBV28 | ASSSGLAARDEQF
TRBJ1-1 | TRBV7-9 | ASSLDWDSGSTEAF
TRBJ1-5 | TRBV19 | ASRGLGNSNQPQH
TRBJ1-1 | TRBV19 | ASSFVGVNTEAF
TRBJ1-4 | TRBV5-8 | ASSLHEKLF
TRBJ1-3 | TRBV28 | ASSLVGSDAGNTIY
TRBJ2-7 | TRBV14 | ASSQLDSSVYEQY
TRBJ2-4 | TRBV21-1 | ASRRGVQGPKNIQY
TRBJ2-7 | TRBV5-1 | ASKRVASSYEQY
TRBJ2-3 | TRBV4-2 | ASSLTSGGARDTQY
TRBJ1-1 | TRBV28 | AAVPDRNTEAF
TRBJ1-1 | TRBV30 | AWGDRGSEAF
TRBJ1-2 | TRBV6-4 | ASSTDEAHGYT
TRBJ1-2 | TRBV6-5 | ASSYLMRGASDGYT
TRBJ2-2 | TRBV19 | ASRKSTGANTGELF
TRBJ1-6 | TRBV21-1 | ASWHRDSDQLLH
TRBJ1-2 | TRBV4-2 | ASSQEGFPDGYT
TRBJ2-1 | TRBV11-2 | ASSLEVVSYNEQF
TRBJ1-5 | TRBV5-5 | ASSGGTGNQPQH
TRBJ2-1 | TRBV9 | ASGPLSGGWNEQF
TRBJ2-4 | TRBV10-3 | AISAYLAGGAKNIQY
TRBJ2-1 | TRBV5-6 | ASSFGSIGNEQF